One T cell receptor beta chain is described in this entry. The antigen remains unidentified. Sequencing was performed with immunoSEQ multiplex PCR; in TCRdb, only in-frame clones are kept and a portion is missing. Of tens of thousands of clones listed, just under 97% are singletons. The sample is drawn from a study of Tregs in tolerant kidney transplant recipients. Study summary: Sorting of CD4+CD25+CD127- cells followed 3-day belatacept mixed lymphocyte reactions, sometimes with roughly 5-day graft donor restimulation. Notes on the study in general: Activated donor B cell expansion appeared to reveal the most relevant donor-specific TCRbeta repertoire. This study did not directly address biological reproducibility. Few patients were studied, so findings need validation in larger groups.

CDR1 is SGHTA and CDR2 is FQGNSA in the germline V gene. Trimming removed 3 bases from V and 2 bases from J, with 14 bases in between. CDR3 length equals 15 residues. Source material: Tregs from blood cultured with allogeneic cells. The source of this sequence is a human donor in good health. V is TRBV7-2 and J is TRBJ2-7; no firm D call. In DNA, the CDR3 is TGTGCCAGCAGCTTTGTAGTATTTAGTACCTACGAGCAGTACTTC. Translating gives CASSFVVFSTYEQYF.